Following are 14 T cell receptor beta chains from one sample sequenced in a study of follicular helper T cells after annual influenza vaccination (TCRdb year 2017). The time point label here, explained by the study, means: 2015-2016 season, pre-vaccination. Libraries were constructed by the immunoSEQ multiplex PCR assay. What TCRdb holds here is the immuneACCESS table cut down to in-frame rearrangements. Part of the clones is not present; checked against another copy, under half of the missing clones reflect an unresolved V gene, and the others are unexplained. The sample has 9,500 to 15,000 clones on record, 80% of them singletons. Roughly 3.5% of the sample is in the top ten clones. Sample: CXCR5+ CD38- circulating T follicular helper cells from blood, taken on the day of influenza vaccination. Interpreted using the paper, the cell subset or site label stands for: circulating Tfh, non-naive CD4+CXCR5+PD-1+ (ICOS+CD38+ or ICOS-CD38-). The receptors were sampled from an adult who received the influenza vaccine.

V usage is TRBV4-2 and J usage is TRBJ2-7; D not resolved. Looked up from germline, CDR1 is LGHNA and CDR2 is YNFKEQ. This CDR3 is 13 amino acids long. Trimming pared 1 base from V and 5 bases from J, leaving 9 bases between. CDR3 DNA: TGTGCCAGCAGCCAAGGGCAAACCCACGAGCAGTACTTC. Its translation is CASSQGQTHEQYF.

This CDR3 is CATKTDGGSGNTIYF. Here the CDR3 DNA reads TGTGCCACAAAAACCGACGGGGGCTCTGGAAACACCATATATTTT. This rearrangement joins TRBV10-3 to TRBJ1-3, with D possibly being TRBD1 (5 bases). The V gene lost 10 bases and the J gene lost 0 bases, with 16 bases spanning the gap. CDR3 size: 15 residues. The germline V gene encodes CDR1 ENHRY and CDR2 SYGVKD.

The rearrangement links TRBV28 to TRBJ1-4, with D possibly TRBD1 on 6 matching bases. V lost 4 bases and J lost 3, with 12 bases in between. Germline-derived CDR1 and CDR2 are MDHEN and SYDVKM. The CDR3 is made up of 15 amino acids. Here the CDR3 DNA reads TGTGCCAGCAGTTCATTTGGACAGTCTAATGAAAAACTGTTTTTT. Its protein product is CASSSFGQSNEKLFF.

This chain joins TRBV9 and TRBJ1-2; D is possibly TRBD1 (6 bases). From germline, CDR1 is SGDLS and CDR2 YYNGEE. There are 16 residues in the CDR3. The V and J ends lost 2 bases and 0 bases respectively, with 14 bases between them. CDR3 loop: CASSVLDRPSNYGYTF. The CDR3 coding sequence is TGTGCCAGCAGCGTGTTGGACAGACCTTCTAACTATGGCTACACCTTC. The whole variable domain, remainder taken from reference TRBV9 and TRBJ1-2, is DSGVTQTPKHLITATGQRVTLRCSPRSGDLSVYWYQQSLDQGLQFLIQYYNGEERAKGNILERFSAQQFPDLHSELNLSSLELGDSALYFCASSVLDRPSNYGYTFGSGTRLTVV.

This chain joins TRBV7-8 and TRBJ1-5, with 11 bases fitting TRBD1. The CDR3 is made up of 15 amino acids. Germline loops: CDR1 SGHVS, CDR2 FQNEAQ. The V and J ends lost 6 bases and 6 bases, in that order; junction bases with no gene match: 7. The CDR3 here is CASSRRDRGSQPQHF. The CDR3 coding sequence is TGTGCCAGCAGTCGCCGGGACAGGGGGAGTCAGCCCCAGCATTTT. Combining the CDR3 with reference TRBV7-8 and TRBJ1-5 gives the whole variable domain GAGVSQSPRYKVAKRGQDVALRCDPISGHVSLFWYQQALGQGPEFLTYFQNEAQLDKSGLPSDRFFAERPEGSVSTLKIQRTQQEDSAVYLCASSRRDRGSQPQHFGDGTRLSIL.

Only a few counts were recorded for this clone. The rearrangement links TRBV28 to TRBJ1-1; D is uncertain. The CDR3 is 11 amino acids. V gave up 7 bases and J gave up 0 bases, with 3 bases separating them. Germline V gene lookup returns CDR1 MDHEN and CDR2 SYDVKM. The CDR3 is CASTLNTEAFF. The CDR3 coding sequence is TGTGCCAGCACATTGAACACTGAAGCTTTCTTT.

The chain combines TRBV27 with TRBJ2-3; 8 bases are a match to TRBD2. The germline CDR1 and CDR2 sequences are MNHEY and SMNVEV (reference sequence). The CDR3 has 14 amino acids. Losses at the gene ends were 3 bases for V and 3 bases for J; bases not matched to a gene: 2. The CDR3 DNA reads TGTGCCAGCAGTTTTGGCGGGGGGACAGATACGCAGTATTTT. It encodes CASSFGGGTDTQYF.

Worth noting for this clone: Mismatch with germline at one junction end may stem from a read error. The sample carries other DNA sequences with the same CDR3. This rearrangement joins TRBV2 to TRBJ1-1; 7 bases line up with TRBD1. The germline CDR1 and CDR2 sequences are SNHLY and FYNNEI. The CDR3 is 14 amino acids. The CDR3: CASSFDRANTEAFF. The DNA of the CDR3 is TGTGCCAGCAGTTTCGACAGGGCGAACACTGAAGCGTTCTTT.

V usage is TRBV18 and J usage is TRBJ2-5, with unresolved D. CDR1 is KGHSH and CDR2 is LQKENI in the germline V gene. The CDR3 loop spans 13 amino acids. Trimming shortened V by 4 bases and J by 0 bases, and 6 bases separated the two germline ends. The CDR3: CASSLGNQETQYF. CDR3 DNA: TGTGCCAGCTCACTGGGGAACCAAGAGACCCAGTACTTC.

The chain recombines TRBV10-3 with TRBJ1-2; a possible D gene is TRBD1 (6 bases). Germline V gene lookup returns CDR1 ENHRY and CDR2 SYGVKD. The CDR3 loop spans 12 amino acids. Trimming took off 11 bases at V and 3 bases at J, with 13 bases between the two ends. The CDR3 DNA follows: TGTGCCTCCAAACAGGGTGACTATGGCTACACCTTC. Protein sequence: CASKQGDYGYTF.

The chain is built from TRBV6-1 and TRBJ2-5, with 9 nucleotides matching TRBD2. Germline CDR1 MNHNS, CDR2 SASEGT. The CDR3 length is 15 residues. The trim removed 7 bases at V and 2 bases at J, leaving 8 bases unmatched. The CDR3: CASIVLAGFQETQYF. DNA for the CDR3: TGTGCCAGCATCGTCCTAGCGGGGTTTCAAGAGACCCAGTACTTC.

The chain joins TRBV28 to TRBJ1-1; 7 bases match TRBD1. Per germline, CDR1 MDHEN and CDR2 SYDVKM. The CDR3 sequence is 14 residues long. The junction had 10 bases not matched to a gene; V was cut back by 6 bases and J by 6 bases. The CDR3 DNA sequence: TGTGCCAGCAGGGTAGGACAGGCTTTCCCTGAAGCTTTCTTT. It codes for CASRVGQAFPEAFF.

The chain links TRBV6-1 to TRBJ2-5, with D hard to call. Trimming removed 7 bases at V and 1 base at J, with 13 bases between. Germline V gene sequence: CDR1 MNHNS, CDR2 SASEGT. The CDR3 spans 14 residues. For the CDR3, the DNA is TGTGCCAGCACTCCCGGAATTTTCCAAGAGACCCAGTACTTC. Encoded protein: CASTPGIFQETQYF.

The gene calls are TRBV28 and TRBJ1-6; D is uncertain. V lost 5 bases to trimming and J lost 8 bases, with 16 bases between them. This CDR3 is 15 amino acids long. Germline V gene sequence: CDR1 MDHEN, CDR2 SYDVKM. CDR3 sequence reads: CASSPFGLEDSPLHF. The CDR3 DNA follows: TGTGCCAGCAGTCCGTTCGGGTTAGAGGATTCACCCCTCCACTTT.